This T cell receptor beta chain originates from a study of blood T cells in healthy people across ages. General study findings and limits: Observed TCR beta diversity per million T cells went down as age went up. This fall followed a roughly linear course with age.

It was with a sample-barcoded 5' primer and a J-beta primer mix that a second PCR of about 6 to 12 cycles was run. From the 5' RACE reads, TCRdb called clonotypes with MiXCR, one entry per CDR3 protein. The table records fewer than 900,000 distinct CDR3 sequences, about 34% of them present only once. CDR3 length: 16 residues. The germline V gene has CDR1 MDHEN and CDR2 SYDVKM. The V and J ends lost 3 bases and 4 bases, in that order; junction bases with no gene match: 11. In its sample, this clonotype was seen a few times. Its antigen is still unknown. What was sequenced was blood. This receptor was taken from a man aged 18 to 30 in good health. The chain has TRBV28 and TRBJ1-2; 7 nucleotides agree with TRBD1. The CDR3 protein is CASSFAGSRGSYGYTF. DNA of the CDR3: TGTGCCAGCAGTTTCGCCGGGTCCAGGGGGAGCTATGGCTACACCTTC.